The subject of this entry is one TCR beta chain. As yet, its antigen is unknown. This record belongs to a study of OX40 agonist ivuxolimab in advanced cancers. Overall study context: Patients were dosed with the agonistic anti-OX40 (CD134) antibody ivuxolimab. Averaging roughly 60 years in age, with a range of 23 to 79, the cohort was about 83% male. Study-level points and caveats: It was not determined which antigens were specifically recognized by the peripheral T cells that had undergone clonal expansion. Nonresponders, in some cases, also had low normalized T-cell clonal expansion.

Using immunoSEQ multiplex PCR, the repertoire was profiled, and TCRdb retains in-frame clones only, with some absent. The sample carries fewer than 85,000 clones, 65% to 90% recorded once. Germline V lookup: CDR1 SGHAT, CDR2 FQNNGV. V gave up 3 bases and J gave up 1 base; unmatched junction bases: 5. The CDR3 is made up of 15 amino acids. The sample was CD4+ or CD8+ T cells sorted from blood, taken in a trial of the OX40 agonist ivuxolimab. The clonotype was recovered from an adult with an advanced solid tumor such as melanoma, head and neck, liver or kidney cancer. The chain uses TRBV11-2 and TRBJ2-5, with 7 bases matching TRBD1. The CDR3 nucleotides are TGTGCCAGCAGCTTGGGACAGATAGGCCAAGAGACCCAGTACTTC. It specifies CASSLGQIGQETQYF.